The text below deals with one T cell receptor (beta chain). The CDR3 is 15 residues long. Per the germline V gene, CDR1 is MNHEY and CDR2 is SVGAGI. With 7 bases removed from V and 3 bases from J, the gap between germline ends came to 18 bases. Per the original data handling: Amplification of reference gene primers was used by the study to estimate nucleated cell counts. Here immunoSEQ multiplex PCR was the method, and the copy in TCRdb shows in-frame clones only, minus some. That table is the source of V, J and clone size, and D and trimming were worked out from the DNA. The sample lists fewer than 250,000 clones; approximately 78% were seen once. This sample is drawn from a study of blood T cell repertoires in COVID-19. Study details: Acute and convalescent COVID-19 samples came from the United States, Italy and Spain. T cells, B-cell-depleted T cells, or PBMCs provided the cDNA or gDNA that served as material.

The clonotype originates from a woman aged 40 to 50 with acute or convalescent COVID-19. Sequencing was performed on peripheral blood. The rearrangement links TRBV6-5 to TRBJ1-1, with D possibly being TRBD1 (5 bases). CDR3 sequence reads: CASTRSGGYDTEAFF. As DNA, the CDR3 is TGTGCCAGCACTCGTAGCGGGGGATATGACACTGAAGCTTTCTTT.